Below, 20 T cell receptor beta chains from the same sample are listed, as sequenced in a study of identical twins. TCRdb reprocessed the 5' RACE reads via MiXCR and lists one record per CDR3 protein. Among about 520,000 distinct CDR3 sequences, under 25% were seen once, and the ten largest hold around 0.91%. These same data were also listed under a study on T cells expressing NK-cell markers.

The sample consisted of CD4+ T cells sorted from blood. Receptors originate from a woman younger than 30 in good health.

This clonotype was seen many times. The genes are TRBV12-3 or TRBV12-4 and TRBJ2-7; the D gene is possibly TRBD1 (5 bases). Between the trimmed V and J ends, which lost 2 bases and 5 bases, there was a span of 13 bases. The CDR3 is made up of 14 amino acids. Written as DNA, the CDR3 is TGTGCCAGCAGTTTACGGCAGGGATTAAACGAGCAGTACTTC. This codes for CASSLRQGLNEQYF.

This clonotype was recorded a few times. The CDR3 nucleotides are TGCAGCGTTGTAATGGGCGGGAGTTACTACGAGCAGTACTTC. Its translation is CSVVMGGSYYEQYF. This rearrangement joins TRBV29-1 to TRBJ2-7, with TRBD2 matching over 7 bases. Germline V gene sequence: CDR1 SQVTM, CDR2 ANQGSEA. This CDR3 has 14 residues. V lost 4 bases, J lost 3 bases, and 9 bases stayed unmatched.

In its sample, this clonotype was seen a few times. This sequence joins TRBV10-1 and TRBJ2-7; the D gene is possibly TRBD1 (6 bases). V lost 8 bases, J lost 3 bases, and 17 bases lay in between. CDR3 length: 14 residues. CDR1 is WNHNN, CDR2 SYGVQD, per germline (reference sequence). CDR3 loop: CASLGSGVSYEQYF. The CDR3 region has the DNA TGCGCCAGCCTAGGATCAGGGGTTAGCTACGAGCAGTACTTC.

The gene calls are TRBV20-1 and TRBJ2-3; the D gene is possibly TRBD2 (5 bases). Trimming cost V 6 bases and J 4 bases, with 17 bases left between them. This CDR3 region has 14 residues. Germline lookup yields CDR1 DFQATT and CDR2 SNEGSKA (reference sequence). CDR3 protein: CSASRGSGADTQYF. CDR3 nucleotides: TGCAGTGCCAGCCGCGGGTCCGGGGCAGATACGCAGTATTTT.

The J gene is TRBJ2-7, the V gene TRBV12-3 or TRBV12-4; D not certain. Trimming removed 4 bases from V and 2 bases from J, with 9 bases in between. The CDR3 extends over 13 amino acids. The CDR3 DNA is TGTGCCAGCAGTTCCGATTTCACCTACGAGCAGTACTTC. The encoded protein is CASSSDFTYEQYF.

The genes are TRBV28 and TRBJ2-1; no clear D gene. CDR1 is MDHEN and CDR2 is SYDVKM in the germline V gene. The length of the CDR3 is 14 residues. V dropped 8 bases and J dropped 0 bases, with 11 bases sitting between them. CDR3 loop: CASAPVFSYNEQFF. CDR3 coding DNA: TGTGCCAGCGCACCGGTTTTCTCCTACAATGAGCAGTTCTTC. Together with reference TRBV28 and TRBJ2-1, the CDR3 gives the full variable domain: DVKVTQSSRYLVKRTGEKVFLECVQDMDHENMFWYRQDPGLGLRLIYFSYDVKMKEKGDIPEGYSVSREKKERFSLILESASTNQTSMYLCASAPVFSYNEQFFGPGTRLTVL.

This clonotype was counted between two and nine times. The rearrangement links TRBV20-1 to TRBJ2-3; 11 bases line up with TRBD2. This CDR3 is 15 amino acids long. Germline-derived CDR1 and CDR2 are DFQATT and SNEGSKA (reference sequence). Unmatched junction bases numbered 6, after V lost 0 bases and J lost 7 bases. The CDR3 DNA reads TGCAGTGCTAGAGATCAGTCTAGCGGGGGGCATACGCAGTATTTT. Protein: CSARDQSSGGHTQYF.

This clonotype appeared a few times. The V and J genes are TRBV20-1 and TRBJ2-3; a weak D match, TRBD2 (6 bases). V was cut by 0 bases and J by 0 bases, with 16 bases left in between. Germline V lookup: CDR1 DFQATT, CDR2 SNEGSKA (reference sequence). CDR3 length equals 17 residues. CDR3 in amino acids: CSARDLGTYLSTDTQYF. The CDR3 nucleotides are TGCAGTGCTAGAGACCTCGGGACTTACCTTAGCACAGATACGCAGTATTTT.

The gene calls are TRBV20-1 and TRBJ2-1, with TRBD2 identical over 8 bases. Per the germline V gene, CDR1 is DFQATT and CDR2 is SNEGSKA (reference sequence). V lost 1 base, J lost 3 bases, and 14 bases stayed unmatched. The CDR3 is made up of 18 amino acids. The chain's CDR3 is CSARATYLSGGVYNEQFF. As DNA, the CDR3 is TGCAGTGCTAGAGCCACCTACTTAAGCGGGGGCGTCTACAATGAGCAGTTCTTC.

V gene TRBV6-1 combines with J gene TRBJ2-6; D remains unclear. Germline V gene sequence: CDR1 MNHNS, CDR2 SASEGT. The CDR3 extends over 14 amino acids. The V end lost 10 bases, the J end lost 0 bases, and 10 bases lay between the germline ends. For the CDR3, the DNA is TGTGCCACCTCCTTGGGCTCTGGGGCCAACGTCCTGACTTTC. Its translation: CATSLGSGANVLTF.

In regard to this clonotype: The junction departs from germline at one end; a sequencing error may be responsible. CDR3 residues: CCASNQPPYNEQFF. DNA of the CDR3: TGCTGTGCTAGTAACCAGCCCCCCTACAATGAGCAGTTCTTC. The V and J genes are TRBV20-1 and TRBJ2-1; D unresolved. The CDR3 loop spans 14 amino acids. Germline V gene sequence: CDR1 DFQATT, CDR2 SNEGSKA (reference sequence).

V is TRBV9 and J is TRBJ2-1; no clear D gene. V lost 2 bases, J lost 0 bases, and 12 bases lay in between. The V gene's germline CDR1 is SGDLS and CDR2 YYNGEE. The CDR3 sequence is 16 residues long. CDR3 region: CASSVPPRGSYNEQFF. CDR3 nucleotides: TGTGCCAGCAGCGTCCCCCCTCGCGGCTCCTACAATGAGCAGTTCTTC.

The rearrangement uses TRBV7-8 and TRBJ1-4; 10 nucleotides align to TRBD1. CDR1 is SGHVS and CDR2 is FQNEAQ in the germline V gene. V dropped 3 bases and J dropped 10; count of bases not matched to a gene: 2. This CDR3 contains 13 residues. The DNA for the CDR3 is TGTGCCAGCAGCTTGGACAGGGGGGGAAAACTGTTTTTT. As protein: CASSLDRGGKLFF.

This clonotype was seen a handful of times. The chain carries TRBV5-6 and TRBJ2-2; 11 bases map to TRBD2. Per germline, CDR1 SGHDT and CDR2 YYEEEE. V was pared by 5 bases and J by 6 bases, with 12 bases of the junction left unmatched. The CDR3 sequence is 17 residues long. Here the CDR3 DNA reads TGTGCCAGCAGACCTGCACTAGCGGGGGCCGTCCCCGGGGAGCTGTTTTTT. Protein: CASRPALAGAVPGELFF.

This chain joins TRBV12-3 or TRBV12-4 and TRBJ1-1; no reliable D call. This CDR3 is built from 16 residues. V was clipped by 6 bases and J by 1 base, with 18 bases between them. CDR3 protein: CASSTSPGSQNTEAFF. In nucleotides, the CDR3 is TGTGCCAGCAGCACTTCCCCCGGGTCACAGAACACTGAAGCTTTCTTT.

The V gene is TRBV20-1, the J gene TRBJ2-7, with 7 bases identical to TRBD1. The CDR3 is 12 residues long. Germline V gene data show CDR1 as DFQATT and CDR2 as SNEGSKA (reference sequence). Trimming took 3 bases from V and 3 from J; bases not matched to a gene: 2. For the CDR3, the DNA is TGCAGTGCTAGGGACAGGTTCTACGAGCAGTACTTC. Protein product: CSARDRFYEQYF.

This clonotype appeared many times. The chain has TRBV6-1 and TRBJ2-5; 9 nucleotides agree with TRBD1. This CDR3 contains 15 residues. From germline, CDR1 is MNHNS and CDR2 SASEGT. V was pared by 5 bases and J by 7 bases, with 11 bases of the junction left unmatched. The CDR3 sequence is CASSIRQGGTGTQYF. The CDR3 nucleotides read TGTGCCAGCAGTATCCGACAGGGGGGGACCGGGACCCAGTACTTC.

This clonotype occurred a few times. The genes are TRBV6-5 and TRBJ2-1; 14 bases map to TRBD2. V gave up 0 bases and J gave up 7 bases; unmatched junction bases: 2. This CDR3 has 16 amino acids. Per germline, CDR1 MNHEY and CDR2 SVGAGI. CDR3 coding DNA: TGTGCCAGCAGTTACTCGGGACTAGCGGGGGTAAATGAGCAGTTCTTC. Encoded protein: CASSYSGLAGVNEQFF.

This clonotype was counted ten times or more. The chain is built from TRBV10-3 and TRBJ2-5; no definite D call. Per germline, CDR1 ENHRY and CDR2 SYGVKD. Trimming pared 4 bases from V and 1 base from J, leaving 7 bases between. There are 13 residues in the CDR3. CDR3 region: CAISARVQETQYF. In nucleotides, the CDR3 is TGTGCCATCAGTGCCCGGGTCCAAGAGACCCAGTACTTC.

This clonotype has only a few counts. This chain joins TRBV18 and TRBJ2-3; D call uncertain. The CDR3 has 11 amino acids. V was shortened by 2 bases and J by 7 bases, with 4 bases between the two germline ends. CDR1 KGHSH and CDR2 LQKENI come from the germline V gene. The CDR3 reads CASSPRNTQYF. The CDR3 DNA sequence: TGTGCCAGCTCACCAAGAAATACGCAGTATTTT.